The sequence of this T cell receptor (beta chain) was determined in a study of T cell changes during pregnancy in multiple sclerosis. The protocol was immunoSEQ multiplex PCR, while the TCRdb copy is restricted to in-frame clones and leaves out a portion. The data contain some 52,000 clones, roughly 92% of them singletons. This sample comprised CD4+ T cells from peripheral blood mononuclear cells, obtained in the third trimester of pregnancy. This clonotype was sampled from a female donor with multiple sclerosis, enrolled in a pregnancy study.

For the CDR3, the DNA is TGTGCCAGCAGCTCGCCAGGACTAGCGGACACAGATACGCAGTATTTT. It yields the protein CASSSPGLADTDTQYF. The chain has TRBV4-2 and TRBJ2-3; 10 nucleotides agree with TRBD2. The CDR3 is 16 residues long. Losses at the gene ends were 5 bases for V and 2 bases for J; bases not matched to a gene: 7. Germline CDR1 reads LGHNA; CDR2 reads YNFKEQ.